These 20 T cell receptor beta chains were sequenced from one sample in a study of blood T cell repertoires in COVID-19. Data came from immunoSEQ multiplex PCR; TCRdb stores just in-frame clones and leaves some out. The sample lists 250,000 to 300,000 clones, 88% occurring once. Sequenced: PBMCs or T cells enriched from blood (not recorded which). These receptors were obtained from a woman in her twenties or thirties who had recovered from COVID-19.

The rearrangement links TRBV6-1 to TRBJ2-5; 8 bases line up with TRBD1. Germline CDR1 reads MNHNS; CDR2 reads SASEGT. The CDR3 runs 14 residues. The trim removed 1 base at V and 5 bases at J, leaving 3 bases unmatched. The CDR3 DNA follows: TGTGCCAGCAGTGAAGGGACAGGGTCCGAGACCCAGTACTTC. The encoded protein is CASSEGTGSETQYF.

This sequence joins TRBV19 and TRBJ1-3; D remains unclear. The CDR3 spans 13 residues. V dropped 2 bases and J dropped 2 bases, with 4 bases sitting between them. CDR1 and CDR2 from the germline V gene are LNHDA and SQIVND (reference sequence). The CDR3 protein is CASSIFAGNTIYF. The CDR3 region has the DNA TGTGCCAGTAGTATATTCGCTGGAAACACCATATATTTT.

V is TRBV28 and J is TRBJ1-3, with TRBD1 identical over 10 bases. The J segment lost 4 bases and the V segment lost 6 bases, leaving 6 bases of the junction unmatched. Germline V gives CDR1 MDHEN, CDR2 SYDVKM. The CDR3 covers 15 residues. The CDR3 coding sequence is TGTGCCAGCAGATTGACAGGGGGCGCGGGAAACACCATATATTTT. It is translated as CASRLTGGAGNTIYF.

The chain recombines TRBV9 with TRBJ1-2, with 9 bases matching TRBD1. This CDR3 is built from 17 residues. Germline V lookup: CDR1 SGDLS, CDR2 YYNGEE. J was trimmed by 4 bases and V by 0 bases; bases with no gene match: 10. CDR3 DNA: TGTGCCAGCAGCGTAGGGAATACGGGGGACAGGGCCTATGGCTACACCTTC. This encodes CASSVGNTGDRAYGYTF.

V usage is TRBV11-2 and J usage is TRBJ2-5, with 8 bases that match TRBD2. The CDR3 is 13 residues long. V lost 5 bases, J lost 5 bases, and 4 bases stayed unmatched. Germline V gives CDR1 SGHAT, CDR2 FQNNGV. CDR3 DNA sequence: TGTGCCAGCAGCCGGGAGGGTATGGAGACCCAGTACTTC. It yields the protein CASSREGMETQYF.

The CDR3 is CASSPSQLAGGGGANVLTF. The CDR3 DNA reads TGCGCCAGCAGCCCCTCCCAACTAGCGGGAGGAGGTGGGGCCAACGTCCTGACTTTC. The chain uses TRBV4-1 and TRBJ2-6, with 12 nucleotides matching TRBD2. There are 19 residues in the CDR3. Germline CDR1 is MGHRA and CDR2 is YSYEKL. Losses at the gene ends were 4 bases for V and 3 bases for J; bases not matched to a gene: 10.

The rearrangement links TRBV7-6 to TRBJ2-5; 7 bases align to TRBD1. J lost 5 bases, V lost 0 bases, and 3 bases had no gene match. CDR3 size: 14 residues. Germline V CDR1 and CDR2: SGHVS, FNYEAQ. CDR3 residues: CASSLATGYETQYF. CDR3 in DNA: TGTGCCAGCAGCTTAGCGACAGGGTACGAGACCCAGTACTTC.

The chain's CDR3 is CASRRGNNEKLFF. The CDR3, as DNA: TGTGCCAGCAGAAGGGGAAATAATGAAAAACTGTTTTTT. V and J are TRBV2 and TRBJ1-4; tentative D call: TRBD1 (5 bases). Trimming removed 6 bases from V and 4 bases from J, with 9 bases in between. CDR1 SNHLY and CDR2 FYNNEI come from the germline V gene. The CDR3 loop spans 13 amino acids. The full variable domain, its missing parts supplied by reference TRBV2 and TRBJ1-4, is EPEVTQTPSHQVTQMGQEVILRCVPISNHLYFYWYRQILGQKVEFLVSFYNNEISEKSEIFDDQFSVERPDGSNFTLKIRSTKLEDSAMYFCASRRGNNEKLFFGSGTQLSVL.

The rearrangement joins TRBV25-1 to TRBJ2-1; D possibly corresponds to TRBD2 (7 bases). The CDR3 spans 16 residues. CDR1 is MGHDK and CDR2 is SYGVNS in the germline V gene. Trimming left V 5 bases short and J 6 bases short, with 20 bases between. This CDR3 reads CASSPWGGHSGNEQFF. The CDR3 nucleotides read TGTGCCAGCAGTCCCTGGGGGGGACACAGCGGCAATGAGCAGTTCTTC.

The table lists this clone with a count of one. The rearrangement links TRBV27 to TRBJ2-5; D may be TRBD2 (5 bases). Trimming stripped 5 bases from V and 5 bases from J, with 12 bases between. This CDR3 contains 13 residues. Germline-derived CDR1 and CDR2 are MNHEY and SMNVEV (reference sequence). CDR3 DNA: TGTGCCAGCAGTGGAACTAGGGCCGAGACCCAGTACTTC. It yields the protein CASSGTRAETQYF.

This chain joins TRBV10-3 and TRBJ1-5; 7 nucleotides line up with TRBD1. Trimming took 5 bases from V and 5 from J; bases not matched to a gene: 3. The CDR3 contains 13 residues. Germline CDR1 reads ENHRY; CDR2 reads SYGVKD. The CDR3 DNA sequence: TGTGCCATCAGTATAGACAGGGATCAGCCCCAGCATTTT. This codes for CAISIDRDQPQHF.

The chain links TRBV7-9 to TRBJ1-2; D ambiguous. The CDR3 runs 13 residues. V was clipped by 6 bases and J by 4 bases, with 12 bases between them. Germline V gene data show CDR1 as SEHNR and CDR2 as FQNEAQ (reference sequence). Here the CDR3 reads CASREGTRYGYTF. CDR3 in DNA: TGTGCCAGCAGGGAGGGCACCCGCTATGGCTACACCTTC.

The chain carries TRBV28 and TRBJ2-3; D not certain. The CDR3 has 15 residues. Per the germline V gene, CDR1 is MDHEN and CDR2 is SYDVKM. V lost 2 bases, J lost 2 bases, and 11 bases lay in between. CDR3 nucleotide sequence: TGTGCCAGCAGTTTAGCGGTAGCCTCCACAGATACGCAGTATTTT. This codes for CASSLAVASTDTQYF.

J is TRBJ2-1 and V is TRBV10-3, with 14 bases lining up with TRBD2. Germline CDR1 and CDR2: ENHRY and SYGVKD. This CDR3 comprises 15 residues. Unmatched junction bases numbered 8, after V lost 6 bases and J lost 10 bases. The CDR3 reads CAIRTTSGGAGEQFF. The CDR3 DNA reads TGTGCCATCAGAACGACTAGCGGGGGGGCCGGAGAGCAGTTCTTC.

The CDR3: CASSQSVYGRDRYNSPLHF. The DNA for the CDR3 is TGCGCCAGCAGTCAATCGGTGTACGGTAGGGACAGATATAATTCACCCCTCCACTTT. The rearrangement joins TRBV23-1 to TRBJ1-6; the match to TRBD1 covers 7 bases. TRBV23-1 falls under the ORF class, with uncertain function. The CDR3 has 19 amino acids. J was trimmed by 4 bases and V by 0 bases; bases with no gene match: 12.

The V gene is TRBV18, the J gene TRBJ1-1; TRBD1 might be the D (5 bases). Trimming cost V 3 bases and J 7 bases, with 15 bases left between them. The CDR3 covers 14 residues. Germline V CDR1 and CDR2: KGHSH, LQKENI. The CDR3 is CASSPAKAGFEAFF. The CDR3, as DNA: TGTGCCAGCTCACCCGCAAAAGCAGGGTTTGAAGCTTTCTTT.

The gene calls are TRBV18 and TRBJ1-3, with 9 bases that match TRBD1. Germline V gene lookup returns CDR1 KGHSH and CDR2 LQKENI. V dropped 5 bases and J dropped 3; count of bases not matched to a gene: 5. The CDR3 covers 15 residues. The CDR3 DNA is TGTGCCAGCTCAAACAGGGGGCCTAGTGGAAACACCATATATTTT. The encoded protein is CASSNRGPSGNTIYF.

The CDR3 nucleotides read TGCGCCAGCAAACTATGGGGACAGTTCTACAATGAGCAGTTCTTC. Translated, it gives CASKLWGQFYNEQFF. The chain has TRBV5-1 and TRBJ2-1; 7 nucleotides agree with TRBD1. Germline V gene data show CDR1 as SGHRS and CDR2 as YFSETQ. The CDR3 runs to 15 residues. Unmatched junction bases numbered 9, after V lost 6 bases and J lost 3 bases.

The chain links TRBV3-1 (or the pseudogene TRBV3-2) to TRBJ2-5; D may be TRBD2 (5 bases). Per the germline V gene, CDR1 is LGHDT and CDR2 is YNNKEL (reference sequence). The CDR3 covers 14 residues. The V gene lost 6 bases and the J gene lost 4 bases, with 15 bases spanning the gap. The CDR3 protein is CASSLSLAAETQYF. The CDR3 bases are TGTGCCAGCAGTCTTAGTCTAGCCGCAGAGACCCAGTACTTC.

This chain links TRBV30 with TRBJ1-2; 11 bases are a match to TRBD1. Germline-derived CDR1 and CDR2 are GTSNPN and SVGIG (reference sequence). With 5 bases clipped from V and 4 bases from J, the junction kept 6 bases outside the gene matches. The CDR3 spans 14 residues. The CDR3 protein is CAWGRTGGIYGYTF. CDR3 DNA: TGTGCCTGGGGGAGGACAGGGGGCATCTATGGCTACACCTTC.